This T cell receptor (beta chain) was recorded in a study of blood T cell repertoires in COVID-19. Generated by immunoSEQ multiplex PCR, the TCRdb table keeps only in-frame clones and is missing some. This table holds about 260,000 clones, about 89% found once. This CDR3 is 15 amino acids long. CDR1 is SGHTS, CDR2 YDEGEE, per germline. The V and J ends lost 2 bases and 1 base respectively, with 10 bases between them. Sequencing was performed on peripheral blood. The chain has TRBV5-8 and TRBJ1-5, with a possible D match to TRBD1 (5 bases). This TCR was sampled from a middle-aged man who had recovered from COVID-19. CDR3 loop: CASSFLGVSNQPQHF. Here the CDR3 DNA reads TGTGCCAGCAGCTTCTTAGGGGTCAGCAATCAGCCCCAGCATTTT.